The 8 T cell receptor beta chains given below trace back to one sample, sequenced in a study of T cells in Graves' hyperthyroidism and ophthalmopathy. Amplified regions were TCR beta CDR3 sequences from RNA transcripts. A first-round RT-PCR of the TCR CDR3 used the HTBI primer set. TCRdb reprocessed the multiplex PCR reads with MiXCR, giving one entry per CDR3 protein. The table records about 660,000 distinct CDR3 sequences, approximately 42% of them present only once. Sequencing was performed on peripheral blood or thyroid tissue (not recorded which). The origin of the receptors is an adult man with Graves' disease, either hyperthyroidism or ophthalmopathy (not recorded which).

This clonotype was found many times. The rearrangement joins TRBV10-3 to TRBJ2-5, with 7 bases fitting TRBD1. V trimming: 3 bases; J trimming: 5 bases; junction bases outside the gene matches: 3. The CDR3 is made up of 13 amino acids. CDR1 is ENHRY, CDR2 SYGVKD, per germline. The CDR3 DNA is TGTGCCATCAGTGAATGGACAGGCGAGACCCAGTACTTC. Translated: CAISEWTGETQYF.

This clonotype was detected only a few times. The V call is TRBV7-9, the J call TRBJ1-1; no firm D call. V was clipped by 6 bases and J by 4 bases, with 18 bases between them. Germline loops: CDR1 SEHNR, CDR2 FQNEAQ (reference sequence). This CDR3 has 15 residues. The chain's CDR3 is CASRLTVWEGTEAFF. CDR3 bases: TGTGCCAGCAGACTTACAGTCTGGGAGGGCACTGAAGCTTTCTTT.

This clonotype showed up just once. The rearrangement links TRBV6-1 to TRBJ1-6, with a weak D call TRBD1 (5 bases). V was shortened by 6 bases and J by 7 bases, with 16 bases between the two germline ends. Germline CDR1 MNHNS, CDR2 SASEGT. The CDR3 totals 15 residues. The CDR3 reads CASSATGLRNSPLHF. CDR3 nucleotides: TGTGCCAGCAGCGCAACGGGGCTTCGGAATTCACCCCTCCACTTT.

This clonotype was counted many times. J is TRBJ2-7 and V is TRBV7-9; a weak D match, TRBD2 (6 bases). Germline V CDR1 and CDR2: SEHNR, FQNEAQ (reference sequence). Deletions cut 4 bases from V and 5 bases from J, with 12 bases between. The CDR3 runs 13 residues. The CDR3 protein is CASSWRGSNEQYF. In DNA, the CDR3 is TGTGCCAGCAGCTGGCGGGGAAGCAACGAGCAGTACTTC.

Comment on this clonotype: A much more abundant neighbour one base away suggests this may be a read error. J is TRBJ2-7 and V is TRBV7-2; 7 nucleotides line up with TRBD2. CDR3 length: 15 residues. The V and J ends lost 1 base and 1 base, in that order; junction bases with no gene match: 4. Germline CDR1 is SGHTA and CDR2 is FQGNSA. The CDR3 region has the DNA TGTGCCAGCAGCTTAGAAGTTAGCGGGTCCTACGAGCAGTACTTC. It specifies CASSLEVSGSYEQYF.

The chain employs TRBV10-3 and TRBJ2-7, with D tentatively TRBD1 or TRBD2 (5 bases each). This CDR3 is 15 amino acids long. Per germline, CDR1 ENHRY and CDR2 SYGVKD. V was clipped by 5 bases and J by 2 bases, with 16 bases between them. The CDR3 loop is CAISLGPPRAYEQYF. The DNA for the CDR3 is TGTGCCATCAGTTTGGGACCTCCGCGGGCCTACGAGCAGTACTTC.

The chain employs TRBV2 and TRBJ2-3; TRBD1 might be the D (5 bases). Germline-derived CDR1 and CDR2 are SNHLY and FYNNEI. The CDR3 is 14 amino acids. V lost 2 bases and J 3 bases, leaving 9 bases between the germline ends. CDR3 region: CASSEQGLTDTQYF. CDR3 sequence (DNA): TGTGCCAGCAGTGAACAGGGTTTGACAGATACGCAGTATTTT. The variable domain in full, with the rest retrieved from reference TRBV2 and TRBJ2-3, is EPEVTQTPSHQVTQMGQEVILRCVPISNHLYFYWYRQILGQKVEFLVSFYNNEISEKSEIFDDQFSVERPDGSNFTLKIRSTKLEDSAMYFCASSEQGLTDTQYFGPGTRLTVL.

As concerns this clonotype: Possible read error: a much larger clone is one base away. J is TRBJ1-2 and V is TRBV2; D gene uncertain. Germline values: CDR1 SNHLY, CDR2 FYNNEI. The CDR3 has 13 residues. The chain's CDR3 is CASIPAPNYSYTF. CDR3 DNA sequence: TGTGCCAGCATCCCAGCACCTAACTATAGCTACACCTTC.